Below are 8 T cell receptor beta chains sequenced from a single sample in a study of tumor-infiltrating lymphocytes in glioblastoma multiforme. Three nested ARM-PCR rounds with V-beta and C-beta primers built TCRB libraries. TCRdb used MiXCR to reprocess the multiplex PCR reads, holding one entry per CDR3 protein. The table includes 9,900 or so distinct CDR3 sequences, more than 70% detected once. Source material: brain tumor tissue. The receptors here all came from a male donor with glioblastoma.

Regarding this clonotype: The conserved phenylalanine or tryptophan is not found at the CDR3 terminus, so this likely reflects a read error. This sequence joins TRBV11-2 and TRBJ2-1; no firm D call. V lost 9 bases and J 5 bases, leaving 26 bases between the germline ends. In germline, CDR1 is SGHAT, CDR2 FQNNGV. The CDR3 covers 17 residues. DNA of the CDR3: TGTGCCAGTAGCCTAACGGGCTGGGTTGGGTCGGACAATGAGCAGTTCTTA. Its protein product is CASSLTGWVGSDNEQFL.

This clonotype occurred many times. V gene TRBV7-9 combines with J gene TRBJ2-4, with D hard to call. In germline, CDR1 is SEHNR, CDR2 FQNEAQ (reference sequence). V shed 0 bases and J shed 0 bases, with 15 bases lying between them. The CDR3 consists of 18 residues. In DNA form, the CDR3 reads TGTGCCAGCAGCTTAGCCCGGAGCTCCTCCTTAGCCAAAAACATTCAGTACTTC. It codes for CASSLARSSSLAKNIQYF.

In the case of this clonotype: No conserved phenylalanine or tryptophan is present at the end of the CDR3, so a read error is the likely explanation. V usage is TRBV29-1 and J usage is TRBJ1-6, with TRBD1 matching over 7 bases. The CDR3 is 13 amino acids. Germline CDR1 is SQVTM and CDR2 is ANQGSEA. The CDR3 coding sequence is TGCAATGTTGCCAGGGACAGAGAATCACCCCTCCACTAT. This translates into CNVARDRESPLHY.

The chain employs TRBV11-2 and TRBJ2-1; 11 positions match TRBD2. This CDR3 has 16 amino acids. Per germline, CDR1 SGHAT and CDR2 FQNNGV. With 5 bases clipped from V and 9 bases from J, the junction kept 12 bases outside the gene matches. Written as DNA, the CDR3 is TGTGCCAGCAGCCTCTATACTAGCGGGAGCAGGGGTGAGCAGTTCTTC. This codes for CASSLYTSGSRGEQFF.

This clonotype occurred once. At one of its ends the junction is not consistent with the germline gene, which may arise from a read error. The J gene is TRBJ1-4, the V gene TRBV11-2; 10 bases are shared with TRBD1. The CDR3 totals 12 residues. Germline V lookup: CDR1 SGHAT, CDR2 FQNNGV. CDR3 in amino acids: CTSSFRQGAVFF. CDR3 in DNA: TGTACCAGCAGCTTCAGACAGGGGGCCGTGTTTTTT.

This chain joins TRBV12-3 or TRBV12-4 and TRBJ2-6; no clear D gene. The CDR3 has 13 residues. The V end lost 3 bases, the J end lost 3 bases, and 3 bases lay between the germline ends. In nucleotides, the CDR3 is TGTGCCAGCAGTTTGTTTGGGGCCAACGTCCTGACTTTC. Amino acid sequence: CASSLFGANVLTF.

A note on this clonotype: One junction end disagrees with the germline gene, perhaps due to a read error. The CDR3 loop is CVSSFSPYRVEYSTGELFF. CDR3 DNA: TGTGTCAGCAGCTTCAGTCCTTACCGGGTCGAATATAGCACCGGGGAGCTGTTTTTT. The chain carries TRBV11-2 and TRBJ2-2; D not certain. CDR3 length equals 19 residues. Germline V gene sequence: CDR1 SGHAT, CDR2 FQNNGV. Looking up the rest from reference TRBV11-2 and TRBJ2-2 gives the full variable domain: EAGVAQSPRYKIIEKRQSVAFWCNPISGHATLYWYQQILGQGPKLLIQFQNNGVVDDSQLPKDRFSAERLKGVDSTLKIQPAKLEDSAVYLCVSSFSPYRVEYSTGELFFGEGSRLTVL.

To note about this clonotype: At one end, the junction sequence differs from germline, possibly due to a read error. The V and J genes are TRBV6-5 and TRBJ2-3; D remains unclear. Germline V CDR1 and CDR2: MNHEY, SVGAGI. The CDR3 has 18 amino acids. The CDR3 spells CASSYSVVFPSSTDTEYF. The CDR3 bases are TGTGCCAGCAGTTACTCGGTTGTTTTTCCATCCTCCACAGATACGGAGTATTTT.